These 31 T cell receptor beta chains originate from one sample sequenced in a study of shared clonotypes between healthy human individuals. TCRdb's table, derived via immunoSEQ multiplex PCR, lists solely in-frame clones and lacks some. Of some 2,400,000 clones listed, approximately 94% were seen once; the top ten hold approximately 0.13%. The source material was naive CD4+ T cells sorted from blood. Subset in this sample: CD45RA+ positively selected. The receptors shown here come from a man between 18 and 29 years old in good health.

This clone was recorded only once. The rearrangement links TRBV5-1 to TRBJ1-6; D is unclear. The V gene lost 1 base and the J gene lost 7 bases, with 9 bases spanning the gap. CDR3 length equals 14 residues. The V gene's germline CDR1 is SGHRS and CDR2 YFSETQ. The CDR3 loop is CASSLSTDNSPLHF. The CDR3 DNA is TGCGCCAGCAGCTTGAGTACAGACAATTCACCCCTCCACTTT. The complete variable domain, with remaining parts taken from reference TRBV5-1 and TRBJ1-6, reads KAGVTQTPRYLIKTRGQQVTLSCSPISGHRSVSWYQQTPGQGLQFLFEYFSETQRNKGNFPGRFSGRQFSNSRSEMNVSTLELGDSALYLCASSLSTDNSPLHFGNGTRLTVT.

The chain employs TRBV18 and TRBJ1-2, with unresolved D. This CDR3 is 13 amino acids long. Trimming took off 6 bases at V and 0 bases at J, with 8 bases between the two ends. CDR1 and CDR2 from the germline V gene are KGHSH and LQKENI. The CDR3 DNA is TGTGCCAGCTCCGCGGTTGCTAACTATGGCTACACCTTC. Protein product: CASSAVANYGYTF.

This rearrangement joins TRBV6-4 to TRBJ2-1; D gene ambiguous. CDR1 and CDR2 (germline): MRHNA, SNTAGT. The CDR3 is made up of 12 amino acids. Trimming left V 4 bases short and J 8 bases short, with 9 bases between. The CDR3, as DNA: TGTGCCAGCAGTGCACACCCTTATGAGCAGTTCTTC. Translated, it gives CASSAHPYEQFF.

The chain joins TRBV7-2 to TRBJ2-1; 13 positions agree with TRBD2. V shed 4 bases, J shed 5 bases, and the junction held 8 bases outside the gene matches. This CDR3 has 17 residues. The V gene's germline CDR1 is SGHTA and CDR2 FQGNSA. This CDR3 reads CASSWRGLAGANNEQFF. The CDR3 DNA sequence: TGTGCCAGCAGCTGGAGAGGACTAGCGGGAGCAAACAATGAGCAGTTCTTC. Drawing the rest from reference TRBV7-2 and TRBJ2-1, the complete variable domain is GAGVSQSPSNKVTEKGKDVELRCDPISGHTALYWYRQSLGQGLEFLIYFQGNSAPDKSGLPSDRFSAERTGGSVSTLTIQRTQQEDSAVYLCASSWRGLAGANNEQFFGPGTRLTVL.

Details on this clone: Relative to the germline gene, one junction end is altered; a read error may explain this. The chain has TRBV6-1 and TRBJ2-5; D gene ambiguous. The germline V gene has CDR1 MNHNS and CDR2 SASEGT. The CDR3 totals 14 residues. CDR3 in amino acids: CASTESQAQETQYF. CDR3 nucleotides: TGTGCCAGCACTGAATCCCAGGCCCAAGAGACCCAGTACTTC.

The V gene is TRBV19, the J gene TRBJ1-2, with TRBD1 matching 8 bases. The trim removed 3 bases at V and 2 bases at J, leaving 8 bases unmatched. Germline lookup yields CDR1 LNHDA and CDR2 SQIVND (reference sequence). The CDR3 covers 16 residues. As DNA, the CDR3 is TGTGCCAGTAGTATTAACGAGCAGGGGGCGAACTATGGCTACACCTTC. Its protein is CASSINEQGANYGYTF.

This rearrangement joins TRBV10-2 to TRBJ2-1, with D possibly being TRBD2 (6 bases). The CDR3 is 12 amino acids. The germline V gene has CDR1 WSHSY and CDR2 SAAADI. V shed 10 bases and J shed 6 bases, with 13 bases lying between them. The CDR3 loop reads CATLGTPNEQFF. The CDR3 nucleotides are TGCGCCACCCTCGGGACTCCCAATGAGCAGTTCTTC.

The DNA for the CDR3 is TGCGCCAGCAGCAAGCTAGCGGGAGCGGCTGAGCAGTTCTTC. This translates into CASSKLAGAAEQFF. The chain carries TRBV10-1 and TRBJ2-1, with 10 bases that match TRBD2. Germline lookup yields CDR1 WNHNN and CDR2 SYGVQD (reference sequence). With 6 bases clipped from V and 9 bases from J, the junction kept 8 bases outside the gene matches. The CDR3 spans 14 residues.

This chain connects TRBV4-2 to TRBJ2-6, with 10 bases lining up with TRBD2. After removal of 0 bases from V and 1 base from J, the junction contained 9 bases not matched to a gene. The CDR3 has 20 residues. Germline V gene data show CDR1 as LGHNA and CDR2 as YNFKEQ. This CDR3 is CASSQERPSGGPSGANVLTF. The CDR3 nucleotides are TGTGCCAGCAGCCAAGAGAGGCCTAGCGGGGGCCCGTCTGGGGCCAACGTCCTGACTTTC.

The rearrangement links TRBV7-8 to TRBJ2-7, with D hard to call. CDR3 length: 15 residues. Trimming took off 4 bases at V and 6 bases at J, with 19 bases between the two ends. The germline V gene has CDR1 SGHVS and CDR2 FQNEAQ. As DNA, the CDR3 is TGTGCCAGCAGCTCGCGAAGGTCTTCGGATGGCGAGCAGTACTTC. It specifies CASSSRRSSDGEQYF.

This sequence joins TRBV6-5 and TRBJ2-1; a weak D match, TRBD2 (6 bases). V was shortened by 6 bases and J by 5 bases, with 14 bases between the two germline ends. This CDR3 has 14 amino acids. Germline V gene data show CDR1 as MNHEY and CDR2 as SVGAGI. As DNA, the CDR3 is TGTGCCAGCAGCGAGGGACTCAGGCACAATGAGCAGTTCTTC. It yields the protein CASSEGLRHNEQFF.

As DNA, the CDR3 is TGTGCCAGCAGCTTGACAGGGTTCTACGAGCAGTACTTC. It encodes CASSLTGFYEQYF. The chain uses TRBV7-2 and TRBJ2-7; 7 nucleotides match TRBD1. This CDR3 contains 13 residues. V dropped 3 bases and J dropped 3; count of bases not matched to a gene: 2. In germline, CDR1 is SGHTA, CDR2 FQGNSA.

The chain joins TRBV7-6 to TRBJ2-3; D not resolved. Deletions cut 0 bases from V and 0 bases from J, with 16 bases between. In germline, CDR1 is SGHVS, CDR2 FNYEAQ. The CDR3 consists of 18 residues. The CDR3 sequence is CASSLARRAEPSTDTQYF. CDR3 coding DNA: TGTGCCAGCAGCTTAGCTCGAAGGGCCGAGCCTAGCACAGATACGCAGTATTTT.

This CDR3 reads CASSPGWAGYTF. The CDR3 bases are TGTGCCAGCAGCCCCGGATGGGCTGGCTACACCTTC. The chain has TRBV5-4 and TRBJ1-2; no definite D call. CDR1 and CDR2 (germline): SGHNT, YYREEE (reference sequence). The CDR3 runs 12 residues. The germline V and J ends were trimmed by 4 bases and 7 bases, with 11 bases remaining between them.

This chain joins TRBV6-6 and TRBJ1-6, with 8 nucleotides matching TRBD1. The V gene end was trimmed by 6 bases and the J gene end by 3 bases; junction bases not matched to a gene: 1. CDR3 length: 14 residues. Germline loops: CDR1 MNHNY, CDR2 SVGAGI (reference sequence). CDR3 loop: CASRTGGYNSPLHF. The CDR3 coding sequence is TGTGCCAGCAGAACAGGGGGCTATAATTCACCCCTCCACTTT.

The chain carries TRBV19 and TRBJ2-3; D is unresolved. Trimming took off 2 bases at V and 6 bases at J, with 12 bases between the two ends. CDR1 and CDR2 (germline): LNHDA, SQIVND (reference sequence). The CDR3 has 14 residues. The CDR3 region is CASSITGTSDTQYF. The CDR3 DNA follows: TGTGCCAGTAGTATAACTGGTACGAGTGATACGCAGTATTTT.

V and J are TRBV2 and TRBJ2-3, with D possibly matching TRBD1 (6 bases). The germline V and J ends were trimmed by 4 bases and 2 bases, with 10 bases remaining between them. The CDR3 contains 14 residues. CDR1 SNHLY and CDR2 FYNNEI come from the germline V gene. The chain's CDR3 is CASSVTGFTDTQYF. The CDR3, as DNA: TGTGCCAGCAGTGTCACAGGGTTCACAGATACGCAGTATTTT.

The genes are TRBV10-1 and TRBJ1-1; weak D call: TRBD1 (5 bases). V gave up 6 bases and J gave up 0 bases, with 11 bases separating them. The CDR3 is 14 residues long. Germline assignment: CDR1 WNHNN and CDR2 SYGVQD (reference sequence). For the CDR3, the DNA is TGCGCCAGCAGGGGGGATTACATGAACACTGAAGCTTTCTTT. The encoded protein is CASRGDYMNTEAFF.

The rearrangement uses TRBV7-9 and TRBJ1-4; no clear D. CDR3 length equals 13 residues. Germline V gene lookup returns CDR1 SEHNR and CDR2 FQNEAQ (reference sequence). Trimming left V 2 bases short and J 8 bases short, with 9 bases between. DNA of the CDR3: TGTGCCAGCAGCTTATCGTTCAGCGAAAAACTGTTTTTT. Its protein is CASSLSFSEKLFF.

The CDR3 nucleotides read TGTGCCAGCAGCTTGAGGGACTCAGCGGTACACACAGATACGCAGTATTTT. Translation gives CASSLRDSAVHTDTQYF. The chain combines TRBV5-4 with TRBJ2-3; TRBD2 might be the D (6 bases). The CDR3 covers 17 residues. Germline V gives CDR1 SGHNT, CDR2 YYREEE (reference sequence). Trimming took off 1 base at V and 2 bases at J, with 17 bases between the two ends.

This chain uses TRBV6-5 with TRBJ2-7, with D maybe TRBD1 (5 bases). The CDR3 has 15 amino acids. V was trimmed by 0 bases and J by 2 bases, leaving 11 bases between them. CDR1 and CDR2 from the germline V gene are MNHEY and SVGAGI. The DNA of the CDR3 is TGTGCCAGCAGTTACTCGAGACAGCGTCCCTACGAGCAGTACTTC. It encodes CASSYSRQRPYEQYF.

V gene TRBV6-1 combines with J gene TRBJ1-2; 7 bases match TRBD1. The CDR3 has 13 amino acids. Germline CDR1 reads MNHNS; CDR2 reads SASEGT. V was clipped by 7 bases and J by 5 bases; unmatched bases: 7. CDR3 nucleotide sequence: TGTGCCAGCATCAGCCGGGACAGATATGGCTACACCTTC. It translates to CASISRDRYGYTF.

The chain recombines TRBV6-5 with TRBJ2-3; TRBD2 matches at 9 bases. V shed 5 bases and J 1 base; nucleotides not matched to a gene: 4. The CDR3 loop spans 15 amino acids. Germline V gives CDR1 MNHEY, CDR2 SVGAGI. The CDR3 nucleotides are TGTGCCAGCAGTAAAACTAGCGGGCGCACAGATACGCAGTATTTT. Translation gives CASSKTSGRTDTQYF.

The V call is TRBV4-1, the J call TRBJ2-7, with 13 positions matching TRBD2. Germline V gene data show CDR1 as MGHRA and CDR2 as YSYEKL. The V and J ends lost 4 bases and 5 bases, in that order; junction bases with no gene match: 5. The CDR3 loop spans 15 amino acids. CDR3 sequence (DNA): TGCGCCAGCAGCCTACTAGCGGGGGGGCCCCACGAGCAGTACTTC. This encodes CASSLLAGGPHEQYF.

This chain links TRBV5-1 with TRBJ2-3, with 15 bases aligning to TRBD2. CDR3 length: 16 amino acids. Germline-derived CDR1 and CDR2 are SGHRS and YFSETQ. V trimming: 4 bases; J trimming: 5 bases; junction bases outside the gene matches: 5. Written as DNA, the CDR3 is TGCGCCAGCAGCCCGGGACTAGCGGGGGGAGGAGATACGCAGTATTTT. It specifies CASSPGLAGGGDTQYF.

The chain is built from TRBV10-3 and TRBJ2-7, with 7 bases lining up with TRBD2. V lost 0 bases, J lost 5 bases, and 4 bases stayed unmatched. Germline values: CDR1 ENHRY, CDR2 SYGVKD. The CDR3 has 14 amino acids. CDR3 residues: CAISESKGRDEQYF. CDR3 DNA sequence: TGTGCCATCAGTGAGTCGAAAGGGAGGGACGAGCAGTACTTC.

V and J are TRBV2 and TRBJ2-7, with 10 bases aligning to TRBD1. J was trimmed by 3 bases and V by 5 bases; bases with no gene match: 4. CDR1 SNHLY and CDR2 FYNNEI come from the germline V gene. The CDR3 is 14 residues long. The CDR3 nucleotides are TGTGCCAGCAGTTGGGACAGGGGACTCTACGAGCAGTACTTC. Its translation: CASSWDRGLYEQYF.

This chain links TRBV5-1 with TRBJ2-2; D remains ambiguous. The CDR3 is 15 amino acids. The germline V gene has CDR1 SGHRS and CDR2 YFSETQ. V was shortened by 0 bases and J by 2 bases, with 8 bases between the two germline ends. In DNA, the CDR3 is TGCGCCAGCAGCTTGGACCCAGACAACACCGGGGAGCTGTTTTTT. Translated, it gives CASSLDPDNTGELFF.

CDR3 DNA: TGTGCCATCAGTGATTCCGGGACAGGGAATGAAAAACTGTTTTTT. This sequence encodes CAISDSGTGNEKLFF. This sequence joins TRBV10-3 and TRBJ1-4, with TRBD1 identical over 9 bases. This CDR3 region has 15 residues. The germline gives CDR1 ENHRY, CDR2 SYGVKD. After removal of 3 bases from V and 5 bases from J, the junction contained 4 bases not matched to a gene.

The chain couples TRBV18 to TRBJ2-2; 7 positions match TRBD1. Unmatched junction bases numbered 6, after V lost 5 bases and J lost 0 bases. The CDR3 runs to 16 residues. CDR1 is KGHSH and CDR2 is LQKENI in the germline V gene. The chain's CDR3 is CASSAMTGPNTGELFF. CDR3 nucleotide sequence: TGTGCCAGCTCAGCAATGACAGGGCCGAACACCGGGGAGCTGTTTTTT.

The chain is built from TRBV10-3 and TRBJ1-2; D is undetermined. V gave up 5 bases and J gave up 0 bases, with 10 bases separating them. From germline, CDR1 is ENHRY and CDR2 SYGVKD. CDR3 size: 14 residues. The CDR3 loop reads CAISPSGANYGYTF. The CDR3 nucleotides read TGTGCCATCAGTCCTAGTGGAGCTAACTATGGCTACACCTTC.